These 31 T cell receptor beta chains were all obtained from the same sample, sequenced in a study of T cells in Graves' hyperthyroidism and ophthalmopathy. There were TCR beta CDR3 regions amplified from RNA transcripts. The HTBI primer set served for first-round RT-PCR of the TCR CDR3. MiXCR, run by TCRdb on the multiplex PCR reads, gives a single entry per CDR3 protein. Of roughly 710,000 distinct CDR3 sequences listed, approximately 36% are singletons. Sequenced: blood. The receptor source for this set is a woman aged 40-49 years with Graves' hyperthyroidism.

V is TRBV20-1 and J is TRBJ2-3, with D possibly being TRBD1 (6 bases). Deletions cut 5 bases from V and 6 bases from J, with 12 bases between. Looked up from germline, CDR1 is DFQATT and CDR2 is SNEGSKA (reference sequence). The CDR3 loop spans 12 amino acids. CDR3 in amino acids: CSAVAGADTQYF. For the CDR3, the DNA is TGCAGTGCTGTCGCAGGGGCTGATACGCAGTATTTT.

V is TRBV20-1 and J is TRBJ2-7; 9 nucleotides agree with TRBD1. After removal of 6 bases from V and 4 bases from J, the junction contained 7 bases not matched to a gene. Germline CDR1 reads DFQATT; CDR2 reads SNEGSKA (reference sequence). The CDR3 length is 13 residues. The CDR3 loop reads CSAGTGIGYEQYF. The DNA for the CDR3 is TGCAGTGCCGGGACAGGGATAGGGTACGAGCAGTACTTC.

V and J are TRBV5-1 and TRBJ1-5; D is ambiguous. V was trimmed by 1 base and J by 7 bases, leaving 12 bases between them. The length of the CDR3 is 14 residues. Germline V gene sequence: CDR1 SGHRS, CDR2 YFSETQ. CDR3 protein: CASSLSPDQQPQHF. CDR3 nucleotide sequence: TGCGCCAGCAGCTTGTCGCCGGACCAACAGCCCCAGCATTTT.

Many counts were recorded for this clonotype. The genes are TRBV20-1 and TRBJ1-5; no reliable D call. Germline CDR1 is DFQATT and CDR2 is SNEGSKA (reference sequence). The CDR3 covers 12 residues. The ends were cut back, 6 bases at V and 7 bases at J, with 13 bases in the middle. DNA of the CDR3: TGCAGTGCAGTTGGGGATGGGCAGCCCCAGCATTTT. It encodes CSAVGDGQPQHF.

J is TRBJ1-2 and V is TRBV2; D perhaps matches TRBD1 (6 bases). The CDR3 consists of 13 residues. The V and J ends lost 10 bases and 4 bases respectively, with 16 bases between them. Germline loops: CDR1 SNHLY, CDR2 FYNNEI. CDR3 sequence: CAIDAGVGYGYTF. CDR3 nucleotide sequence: TGTGCCATCGACGCAGGGGTAGGCTATGGCTACACCTTC.

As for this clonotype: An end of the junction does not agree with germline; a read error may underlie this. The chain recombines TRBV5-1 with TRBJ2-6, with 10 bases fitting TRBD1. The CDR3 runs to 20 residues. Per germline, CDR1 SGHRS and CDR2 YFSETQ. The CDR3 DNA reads TGCGCCAGCAGCTTAGACGTGTCGGGGGGACAGGGGTCTGGGGCCAACGTCCTGACCTTC. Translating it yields CASSLDVSGGQGSGANVLTF.

This CDR3 reads CSHLWANVLTF. In DNA form, the CDR3 reads TGCAGCCACCTCTGGGCCAACGTCCTGACTTTC. V is TRBV20-1 and J is TRBJ2-6; D gene uncertain. The V gene's germline CDR1 is DFQATT and CDR2 SNEGSKA (reference sequence). The CDR3 length is 11 residues.

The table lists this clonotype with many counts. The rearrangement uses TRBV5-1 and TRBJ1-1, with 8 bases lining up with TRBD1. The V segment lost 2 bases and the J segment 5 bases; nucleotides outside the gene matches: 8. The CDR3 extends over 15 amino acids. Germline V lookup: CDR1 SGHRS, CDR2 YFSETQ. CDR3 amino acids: CASSLADRGGTEAFF. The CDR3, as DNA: TGCGCCAGCAGCTTAGCTGACAGGGGAGGAACTGAAGCTTTCTTT.

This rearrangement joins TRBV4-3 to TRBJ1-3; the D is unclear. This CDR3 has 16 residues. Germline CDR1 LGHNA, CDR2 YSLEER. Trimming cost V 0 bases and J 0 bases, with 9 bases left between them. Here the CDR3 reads CASSQDIGISGNTIYF. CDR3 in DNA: TGCGCCAGCAGCCAAGATATCGGTATCTCTGGAAACACCATATATTTT.

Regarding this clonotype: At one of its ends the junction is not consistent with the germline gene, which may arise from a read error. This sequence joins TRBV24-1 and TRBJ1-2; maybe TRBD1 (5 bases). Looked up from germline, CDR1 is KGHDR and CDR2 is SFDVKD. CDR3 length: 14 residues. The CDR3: CASSSRQGWHGYTF. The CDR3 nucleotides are TGTGCCAGCAGTTCCCGGCAGGGCTGGCATGGCTACACCTTC.

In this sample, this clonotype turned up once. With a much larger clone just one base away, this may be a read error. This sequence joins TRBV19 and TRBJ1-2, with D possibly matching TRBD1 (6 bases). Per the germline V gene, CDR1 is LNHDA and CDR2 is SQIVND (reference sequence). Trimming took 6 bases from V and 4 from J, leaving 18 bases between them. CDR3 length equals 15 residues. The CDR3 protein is CASRLQGGERYGYTF. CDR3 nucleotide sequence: TGTGCCAGTAGGCTACAGGGAGGAGAACGCTATGGCTACACCTTC.

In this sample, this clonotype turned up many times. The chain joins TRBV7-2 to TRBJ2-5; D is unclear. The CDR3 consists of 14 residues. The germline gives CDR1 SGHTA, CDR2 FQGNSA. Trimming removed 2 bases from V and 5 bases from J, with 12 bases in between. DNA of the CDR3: TGTGCCAGCAGCTTAACTCGCGGTGGTGAGACCCAGTACTTC. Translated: CASSLTRGGETQYF.

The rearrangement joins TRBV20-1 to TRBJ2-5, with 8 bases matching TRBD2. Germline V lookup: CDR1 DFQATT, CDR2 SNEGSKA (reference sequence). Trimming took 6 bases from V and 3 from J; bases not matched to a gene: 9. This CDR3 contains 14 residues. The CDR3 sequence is CSAEGVAGKETQYF. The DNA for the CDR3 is TGCAGTGCCGAGGGGGTAGCGGGGAAAGAGACCCAGTACTTC.

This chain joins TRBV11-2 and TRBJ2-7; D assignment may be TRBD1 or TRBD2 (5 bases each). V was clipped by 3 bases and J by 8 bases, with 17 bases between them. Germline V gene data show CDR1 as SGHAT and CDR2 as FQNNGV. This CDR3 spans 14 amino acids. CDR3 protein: CASSFGTGLNQQYF. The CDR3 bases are TGTGCCAGCAGCTTTGGGACGGGCCTCAACCAGCAGTACTTC.

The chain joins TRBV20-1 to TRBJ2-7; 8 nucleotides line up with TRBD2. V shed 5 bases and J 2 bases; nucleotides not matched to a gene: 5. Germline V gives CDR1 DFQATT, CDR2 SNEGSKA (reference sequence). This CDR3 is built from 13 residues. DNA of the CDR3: TGCAGTGCTCGACTAGCGTCGACCTACGAGCAGTACTTC. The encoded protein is CSARLASTYEQYF.

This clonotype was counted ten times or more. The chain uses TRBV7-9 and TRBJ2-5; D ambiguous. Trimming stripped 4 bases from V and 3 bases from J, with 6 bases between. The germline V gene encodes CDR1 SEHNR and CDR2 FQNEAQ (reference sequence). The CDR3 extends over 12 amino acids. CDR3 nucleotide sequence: TGTGCCAGCAGCTCAAATGAAGAGACCCAGTACTTC. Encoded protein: CASSSNEETQYF.

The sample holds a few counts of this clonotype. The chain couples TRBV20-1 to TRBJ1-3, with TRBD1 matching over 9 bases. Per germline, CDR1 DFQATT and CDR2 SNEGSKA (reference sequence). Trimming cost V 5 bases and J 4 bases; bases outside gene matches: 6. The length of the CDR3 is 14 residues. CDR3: CSALQGATGNTIYF. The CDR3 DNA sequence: TGCAGTGCTTTACAGGGGGCAACCGGAAACACCATATATTTT.

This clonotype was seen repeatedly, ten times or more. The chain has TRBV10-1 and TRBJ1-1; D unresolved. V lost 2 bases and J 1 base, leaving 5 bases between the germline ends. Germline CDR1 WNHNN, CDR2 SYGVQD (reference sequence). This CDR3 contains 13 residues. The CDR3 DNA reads TGCGCCAGCAGTGAGGGGAGGAACACTGAAGCTTTCTTT. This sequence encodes CASSEGRNTEAFF.

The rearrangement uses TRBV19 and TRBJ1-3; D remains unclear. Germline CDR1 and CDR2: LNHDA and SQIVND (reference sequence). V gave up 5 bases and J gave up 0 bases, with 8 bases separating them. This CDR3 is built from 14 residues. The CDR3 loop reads CASSQVHSGNTIYF. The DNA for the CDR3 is TGTGCCAGTAGTCAAGTGCACTCTGGAAACACCATATATTTT.

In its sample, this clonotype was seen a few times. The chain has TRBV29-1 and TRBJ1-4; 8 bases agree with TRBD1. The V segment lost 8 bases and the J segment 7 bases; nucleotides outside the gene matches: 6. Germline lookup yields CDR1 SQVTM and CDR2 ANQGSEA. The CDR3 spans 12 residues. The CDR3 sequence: CSQGQGGEKLFF. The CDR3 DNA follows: TGCAGCCAAGGACAGGGCGGTGAAAAACTGTTTTTT.

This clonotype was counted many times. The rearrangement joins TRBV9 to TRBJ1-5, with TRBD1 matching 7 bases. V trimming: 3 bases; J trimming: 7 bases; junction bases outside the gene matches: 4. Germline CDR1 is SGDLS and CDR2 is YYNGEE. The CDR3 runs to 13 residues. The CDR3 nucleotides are TGTGCCAGCAGCGAGGGGACAGACCAGCCCCAGCATTTT. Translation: CASSEGTDQPQHF. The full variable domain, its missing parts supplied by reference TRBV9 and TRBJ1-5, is DSGVTQTPKHLITATGQRVTLRCSPRSGDLSVYWYQQSLDQGLQFLIQYYNGEERAKGNILERFSAQQFPDLHSELNLSSLELGDSALYFCASSEGTDQPQHFGDGTRLSIL.

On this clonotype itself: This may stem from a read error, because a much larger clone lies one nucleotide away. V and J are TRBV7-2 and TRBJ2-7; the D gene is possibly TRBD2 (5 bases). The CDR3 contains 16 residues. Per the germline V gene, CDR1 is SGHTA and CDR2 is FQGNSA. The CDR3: CACSLEGNSLAYEQYF. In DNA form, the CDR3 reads TGTGCCTGCAGCTTAGAGGGCAATAGCTTAGCCTACGAGCAGTACTTC.

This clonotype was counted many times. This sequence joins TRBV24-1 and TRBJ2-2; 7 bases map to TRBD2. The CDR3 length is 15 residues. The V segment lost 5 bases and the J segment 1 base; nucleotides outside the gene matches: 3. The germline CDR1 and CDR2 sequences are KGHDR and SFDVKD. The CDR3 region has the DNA TGTGCCACCAGTGCTAGCGGCGAGAACACCGGGGAGCTGTTTTTT. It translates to CATSASGENTGELFF.

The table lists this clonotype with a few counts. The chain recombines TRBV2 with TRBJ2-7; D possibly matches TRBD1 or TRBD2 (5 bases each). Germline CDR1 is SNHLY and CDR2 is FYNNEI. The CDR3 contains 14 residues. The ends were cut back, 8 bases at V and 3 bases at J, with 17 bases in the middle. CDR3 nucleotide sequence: TGTGCCAGCTACCCGGGACGGCTTATCTACGAGCAGTACTTC. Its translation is CASYPGRLIYEQYF.

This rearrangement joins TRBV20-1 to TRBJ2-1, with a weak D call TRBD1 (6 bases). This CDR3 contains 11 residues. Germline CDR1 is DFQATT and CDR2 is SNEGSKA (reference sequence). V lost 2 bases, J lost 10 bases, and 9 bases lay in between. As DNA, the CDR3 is TGCAGTGCTAGATGGGGGCGGGAGCAGTTCTTC. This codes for CSARWGREQFF.

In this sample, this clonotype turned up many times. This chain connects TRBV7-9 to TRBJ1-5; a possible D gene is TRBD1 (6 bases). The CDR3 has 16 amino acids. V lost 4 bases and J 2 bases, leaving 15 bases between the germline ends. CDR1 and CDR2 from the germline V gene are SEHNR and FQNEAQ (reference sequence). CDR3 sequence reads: CASSSDRLGRNQPQHF. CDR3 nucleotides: TGTGCCAGCAGCTCGGACAGACTAGGGCGCAATCAGCCCCAGCATTTT.

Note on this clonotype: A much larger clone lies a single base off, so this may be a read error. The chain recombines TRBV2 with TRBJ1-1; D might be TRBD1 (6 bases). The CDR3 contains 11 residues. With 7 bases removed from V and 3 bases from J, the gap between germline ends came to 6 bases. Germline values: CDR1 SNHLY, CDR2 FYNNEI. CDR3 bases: TGTGCCAGCAACAGGGACACTGAAGCTTTCTTT. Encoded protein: CASNRDTEAFF.

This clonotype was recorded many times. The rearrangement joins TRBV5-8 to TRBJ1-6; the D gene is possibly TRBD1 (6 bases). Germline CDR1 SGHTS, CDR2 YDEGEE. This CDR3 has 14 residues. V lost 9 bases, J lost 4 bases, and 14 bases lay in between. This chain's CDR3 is CATSGGPYNSPLHF. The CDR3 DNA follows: TGTGCCACTTCGGGGGGCCCATATAATTCACCCCTCCACTTT.

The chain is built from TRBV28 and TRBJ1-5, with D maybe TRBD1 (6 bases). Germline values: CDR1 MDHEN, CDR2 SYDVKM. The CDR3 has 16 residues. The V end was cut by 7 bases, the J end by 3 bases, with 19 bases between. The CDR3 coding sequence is TGTGCCAGCATCCTGGGGGGGGCCGGCACCAATCAGCCCCAGCATTTT. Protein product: CASILGGAGTNQPQHF.

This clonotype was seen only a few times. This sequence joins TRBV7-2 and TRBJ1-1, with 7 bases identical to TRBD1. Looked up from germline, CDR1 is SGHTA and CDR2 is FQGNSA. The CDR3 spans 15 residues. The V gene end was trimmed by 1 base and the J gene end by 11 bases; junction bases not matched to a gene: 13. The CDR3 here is CASSLDLSRGIDAFF. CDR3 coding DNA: TGTGCCAGCAGCTTAGATCTCTCCAGGGGGATTGACGCTTTCTTT.

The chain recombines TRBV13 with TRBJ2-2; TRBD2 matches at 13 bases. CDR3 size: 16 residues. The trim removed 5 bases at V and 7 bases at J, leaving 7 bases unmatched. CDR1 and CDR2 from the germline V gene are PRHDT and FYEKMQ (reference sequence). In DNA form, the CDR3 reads TGTGCCAGCAGCCCTGGACTAGCGGGAGTTGGCGGGGAGCTGTTTTTT. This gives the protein CASSPGLAGVGGELFF.